The rows below give T cell receptor beta chains drawn from one sample of a study of CD8+CD57+ T cells in acquired aplastic anemia. TCRdb processed the reads anew with MiXCR; each CDR3 protein has one entry. The data show over 150,000 distinct CDR3 sequences, over 50% seen once. Sequencing was performed on sorted CD4+, CD8+, or CD8+CD57+ T cells (not recorded which) from PBMCs. The receptors were sampled from a human donor with aplastic anemia. The CDR3 runs from the conserved cysteine through the conserved F or W. A D gene is named only where the DNA matches it firmly. Size is stated for part of the rows, as once, few or many counts, or as a class when the clone is expanded.

d_gene	v_gene	abundance	j_gene	CDR3aa	CDR3nt
TRBD2	TRBV2	-	TRBJ2-1	CASSSLAGAGDEQFF	TGTGCCAGCAGTTCACTAGCGGGGGCCGGGGATGAGCAGTTCTTC
-	TRBV10-3	-	TRBJ2-1	CAISENTGLASSYNEQFF	TGTGCCATCAGCGAAAACACGGGACTCGCCAGCTCCTACAATGAGCAGTTCTTC
-	TRBV7-3	-	TRBJ2-2	CASSPGSRELFF	TGTGCCAGCAGCCCGGGGTCGCGGGAGCTGTTTTTT
-	TRBV5-1	-	TRBJ2-7	CASSLAISSYEQYF	TGCGCCAGCAGCTTGGCAATTTCCTCCTACGAGCAGTACTTC
-	TRBV29-1	few	TRBJ2-3	CSGGTDTQYF	TGCAGCGGCGGCACAGATACGCAGTATTTT
-	TRBV20-1	-	TRBJ2-5	CSGVGGRETQYF	TGCAGTGGAGTGGGAGGACGAGAGACCCAGTACTTC
TRBD1	TRBV19	once	TRBJ2-1	CASSLGQGAPNEQFF	TGTGCCAGTAGTTTAGGACAGGGGGCGCCGAATGAGCAGTTCTTC
-	TRBV12-3/TRBV12-4	many	TRBJ2-7	CASVTGGQQYF	TGTGCCAGCGTGACGGGGGGCCAGCAGTACTTC
TRBD1	TRBV15	many	TRBJ2-3	CATSRGQGNTDTQYF	TGTGCCACCAGCAGAGGACAGGGTAACACAGATACGCAGTATTTT
TRBD2	TRBV20-1	once	TRBJ2-6	CSATGRGSGANVLTF	TGCAGTGCTACGGGGAGGGGCTCTGGGGCCAACGTCCTGACTTTC
TRBD1	TRBV29-1	-	TRBJ2-6	CSAGTGGGGANVLTF	TGCAGCGCCGGGACAGGGGGCGGTGGGGCCAACGTCCTGACTTTC
TRBD2	TRBV7-6	many	TRBJ2-1	CASSLGLAGGESSYNEQFF	TGTGCCAGCAGCTTAGGACTAGCGGGGGGCGAAAGCTCCTACAATGAGCAGTTCTTC
-	TRBV25-1	-	TRBJ1-3	CASSDGPNSGNTIYF	TGTGCCAGCAGTGACGGACCGAACTCTGGAAACACCATATATTTT
TRBD1	TRBV19	-	TRBJ1-1	CASSRDRDTEAFF	TGTGCCAGTAGCCGGGACAGGGACACTGAAGCTTTCTTT
-	TRBV7-2	many	TRBJ1-2	CASSLVFLGSYGYTF	TGTGCCAGCAGCTTAGTTTTCCTAGGGTCCTATGGCTACACCTTC
TRBD1	TRBV20-1	many	TRBJ1-1	CSARRATGANTEAFF	TGCAGTGCTAGACGGGCCACAGGGGCGAACACTGAAGCTTTCTTT
TRBD1	TRBV7-9	many	TRBJ1-2	CASSLIGTGVALYGYTF	TGTGCCAGCAGTCTAATCGGGACAGGGGTTGCGCTGTATGGCTACACCTTC
TRBD2	TRBV24-1	-	TRBJ2-1	CATSLAGEYEQFF	TGTGCCACCAGTCTAGCGGGAGAATATGAGCAGTTCTTC
-	TRBV20-1	-	TRBJ2-6	CSARGGQANVLTF	TGCAGTGCTAGAGGGGGACAGGCCAACGTCCTGACTTTC
-	TRBV20-1	many	TRBJ1-1	CSASGEEGGDTEAFF	TGCAGTGCTAGCGGCGAAGAGGGGGGAGACACTGAAGCTTTCTTT
TRBD1	TRBV24-1	-	TRBJ2-1	CATSPPGWGQGADEQFF	TGTGCCACCAGTCCGCCGGGTTGGGGACAGGGGGCCGATGAGCAGTTCTTC
TRBD2	TRBV10-3	-	TRBJ2-1	CAITLAGGHNEQFF	TGTGCCATCACGTTGGCGGGGGGGCACAATGAGCAGTTCTTC
TRBD2	TRBV19	few	TRBJ2-1	CASSTGTSGYNEQFF	TGTGCCAGTAGTACAGGGACTAGCGGTTACAATGAGCAGTTCTTC
-	TRBV5-1	many	TRBJ2-7	CASSPGTNNYEQYF	TGCGCCAGCAGCCCGGGGACCAACAACTACGAGCAGTACTTC
TRBD2	TRBV20-1	-	TRBJ2-3	CRALAGGTDTQYF	TGCAGAGCACTAGCGGGGGGCACAGATACGCAGTATTTT
-	TRBV6-5	many	TRBJ2-7	CASSYGGSYEQYF	TGTGCCAGCAGTTACGGGGGATCCTACGAGCAGTACTTC
TRBD1	TRBV11-2	many	TRBJ2-3	CASSLGRTGGTDTQYF	TGTGCCAGCAGCTTAGGCCGGACAGGGGGCACAGATACGCAGTATTTT
-	TRBV5-5	-	TRBJ1-1	CASSQGVDNTEAFF	TGCGCCAGCAGCCAAGGGGTGGACAACACTGAAGCTTTCTTT
-	TRBV13	once	TRBJ1-3	CASSLGSRGGNTIYF	TGTGCCAGCAGCTTAGGTTCCAGGGGAGGAAACACCATATACTTT
TRBD2	TRBV11-1	-	TRBJ2-3	CASSSRRLAGGHTDTQYF	TGTGCCAGCAGCTCCCGGCGACTAGCGGGGGGACACACAGATACGCAGTATTTT
TRBD1	TRBV2	-	TRBJ2-5	CASSEGQGPGETQYF	TGTGCCAGCAGTGAGGGACAGGGGCCGGGAGAGACCCAGTACTTC
TRBD2	TRBV15	-	TRBJ2-3	CATSWGGEGRGNEQYF	TGTGCCACCAGCTGGGGGGGAGAGGGGAGGGGCAATGAGCAGTATTTT
-	TRBV2	-	TRBJ2-3	CASDQGTDTQYF	TGTGCCAGCGACCAGGGCACAGATACGCAGTATTTT
TRBD2	TRBV15	-	TRBJ2-1	CATSRGGAGGAYNEQFF	TGTGCCACCAGCAGAGGTGGTGCGGGGGGAGCCTACAATGAGCAGTTCTTC
-	TRBV7-7	-	TRBJ2-2	CASSSLGQGTGELFF	TGTGCTAGCAGCTCGCTGGGTCAGGGCACCGGGGAGCTGTTTTTT
-	TRBV19	many	TRBJ1-6	CASSIGASPLHF	TGTGCCAGTAGTATTGGGGCATCACCCCTCCACTTT
-	TRBV7-6	-	TRBJ2-2	CASSLSQGANTGELFF	TGTGCCAGCAGCTTATCACAGGGCGCGAACACCGGGGAGCTGTTTTTT
TRBD1	TRBV2	many	TRBJ1-2	CASSESRYRGPYGYTF	TGTGCCAGCAGTGAGAGCCGGTACAGGGGCCCCTATGGCTACACCTTC
TRBD2	TRBV25-1	-	TRBJ2-1	CASSEVGLAGPNGQFF	TGTGCCAGCAGTGAGGTGGGACTAGCGGGACCGAATGGGCAGTTCTTC
TRBD1	TRBV5-1	many	TRBJ2-1	CASSLAGQGTDEQFF	TGCGCCAGCAGCTTGGCGGGACAGGGTACCGATGAGCAGTTCTTC
-	TRBV20-1	-	TRBJ1-1	CSAPNLGTEAFF	TGCAGTGCTCCTAATCTAGGCACTGAAGCTTTCTTT
-	TRBV2	few	TRBJ2-7	CASSGQLEGEQYF	TGTGCCAGCAGTGGACAGTTGGAGGGAGAGCAGTACTTC
TRBD1	TRBV14	many	TRBJ2-7	CASSQGTGGSRPYEQYF	TGTGCCAGCAGCCAAGGCACAGGGGGCTCCAGACCCTACGAGCAGTACTTC
-	TRBV6-4	many	TRBJ1-5	CASSDLRGGSNQPQHF	TGTGCCAGCAGTGACTTACGGGGAGGAAGCAATCAGCCCCAGCATTTT
TRBD1	TRBV19	-	TRBJ1-4	CASRRDRNGKLFF	TGTGCCAGTAGACGGGACAGGAACGGAAAACTGTTTTTT
-	TRBV19	-	TRBJ2-7	CASGRLGYEQYF	TGTGCCAGCGGAAGGCTAGGTTATGAGCAGTACTTC
-	TRBV10-2	-	TRBJ1-5	CASSESGYRNQPQHF	TGCGCCAGCAGTGAGTCGGGGTATCGGAATCAGCCCCAGCATTTT
-	TRBV11-2	many	TRBJ2-1	CASSFGEQFF	TGTGCCAGCAGCTTTGGTGAGCAGTTCTTC
-	TRBV7-2	-	TRBJ1-2	CASSFLKPQDLYGYTF	TGTGCCAGCAGTTTCTTGAAACCCCAAGACCTCTATGGCTACACCTTC
-	TRBV5-5	many	TRBJ2-7	CASSVGRAYEQYF	TGTGCCAGCAGCGTGGGACGGGCCTACGAGCAGTACTTC
TRBD1	TRBV7-8	-	TRBJ1-6	CASSLDRGSPLHF	TGTGCCAGCAGCTTGGACAGGGGCTCACCCCTCCACTTT
-	TRBV6-4	many	TRBJ2-6	CASSEGSGANVLTF	TGTGCCAGCAGTGAGGGCTCTGGGGCCAACGTCCTGACTTTC
-	TRBV11-1	many	TRBJ2-7	CASSLEGGTGAYEQYF	TGTGCCAGCAGCTTAGAGGGAGGTACAGGGGCCTACGAGCAGTACTTC
-	TRBV11-2	many	TRBJ1-2	CASSLGQGYGYTF	TGCGCCAGCAGCTTGGGGCAGGGGTATGGCTACACCTTC
TRBD1	TRBV20-1	many	TRBJ2-7	CSATHTRTGGYEQYF	TGCAGTGCTACCCACACCCGGACAGGGGGCTACGAGCAGTACTTC
-	TRBV7-6	few	TRBJ2-3	CASSPSGDTQYF	TGTGCCAGCAGCCCCTCCGGCGATACGCAGTATTTT
-	TRBV7-2	many	TRBJ1-5	CASSIGSGNQPQHF	TGTGCCAGCAGCATCGGGAGTGGCAATCAGCCCCAGCATTTT
-	TRBV19	-	TRBJ2-7	CASSPQSSSYEQYF	TGTGCCAGTAGTCCCCAGTCAAGCTCCTACGAGCAGTACTTC
TRBD2	TRBV6-1	-	TRBJ2-1	CASTTPLAGHYNEQFF	TGTGCCAGCACCACCCCCCTAGCGGGACACTACAATGAGCAGTTCTTC
-	TRBV5-4	-	TRBJ2-1	CASSPGRRDEQFF	TGTGCCAGCAGCCCAGGGCGTCGGGATGAGCAGTTCTTC